One and the same sample provided the 10 T cell receptor beta chains below, sequenced in a study of T cell repertoires in cytomegalovirus infection. Their specific antigens are unknown. TCRdb processed the reads anew with MiXCR; each CDR3 protein has one entry. The sample lists 80,000 or so distinct CDR3 sequences, more than 20% occurring once. The sample was CD8+ T cells from cultured PBMCs, taken from culture after CMV antigen stimulation. All receptors derive from a human donor in good health (CMV status not recorded). Some clones in this sample may be carry-over from other donors' samples.

This chain uses TRBV6-1 with TRBJ2-1; 10 positions agree with TRBD2. The CDR3 length is 15 residues. CDR1 and CDR2 from the germline V gene are MNHNS and SASEGT. Trimming removed 6 bases from V and 9 bases from J; junction bases left unmatched: 11. Here the CDR3 DNA reads TGTGCCAGCAGGGTAACTAGCGGGGTAGGTGGTGAGCAGTTCTTC. It yields the protein CASRVTSGVGGEQFF.

This clonotype is a singleton in its sample. This sequence joins TRBV20-1 and TRBJ2-7; TRBD1 or TRBD2 may be the D gene (5 bases each). Germline CDR1 reads DFQATT; CDR2 reads SNEGSKA (reference sequence). Trimming stripped 0 bases from V and 4 bases from J, with 13 bases between. The CDR3 consists of 14 residues. The CDR3 spells CSARDIGDAYEQYF. In nucleotides, the CDR3 is TGCAGTGCTAGAGATATAGGGGACGCGTACGAGCAGTACTTC.

This chain connects TRBV19 to TRBJ2-2; D might be TRBD1 or TRBD2, each matching 6 bases. The germline CDR1 and CDR2 sequences are LNHDA and SQIVND (reference sequence). V shed 5 bases and J shed 1 base, with 17 bases lying between them. CDR3 length equals 17 residues. The CDR3: CASSSTRRTVNTGELFF. CDR3 bases: TGTGCCAGTAGTTCGACTAGGCGGACAGTGAACACCGGGGAGCTGTTTTTT.

This clonotype showed up just a few times. The chain employs TRBV12-3 or TRBV12-4 and TRBJ2-5; D might be TRBD1 (6 bases). The CDR3 is 14 residues long. V was shortened by 6 bases and J by 5 bases, with 16 bases between the two germline ends. CDR3 in DNA: TGTGCCAGCAGCCCTTTGGGGGCCAAGGAGACCCAGTACTTC. This codes for CASSPLGAKETQYF.

This clonotype was seen at least ten times. The rearrangement uses TRBV28 and TRBJ2-7; D uncertain. Germline loops: CDR1 MDHEN, CDR2 SYDVKM. V lost 6 bases, J lost 1 base, and 13 bases lay in between. This CDR3 has 14 amino acids. CDR3 sequence reads: CASSRTGLSYEQYF. CDR3 nucleotides: TGTGCCAGCAGCCGAACCGGGCTGTCCTACGAGCAGTACTTC.

V gene TRBV20-1 combines with J gene TRBJ1-2; D is unresolved. The CDR3 covers 14 residues. V was clipped by 5 bases and J by 2 bases, with 15 bases between them. The germline V gene has CDR1 DFQATT and CDR2 SNEGSKA (reference sequence). The CDR3 is CSAPPRLLNYGYTF. For the CDR3, the DNA is TGCAGTGCTCCCCCCCGACTATTAAACTATGGCTACACCTTC.

The sample holds many counts of this clonotype. The V gene is TRBV7-9, the J gene TRBJ2-3, with D hard to call. This CDR3 has 13 amino acids. Germline assignment: CDR1 SEHNR and CDR2 FQNEAQ (reference sequence). Trimming took 0 bases from V and 0 from J, leaving 1 base between them. CDR3 sequence (DNA): TGTGCCAGCAGCTTAGCGAGCACAGATACGCAGTATTTT. Encoded protein: CASSLASTDTQYF. The full variable domain, its missing parts supplied by reference TRBV7-9 and TRBJ2-3, is DTGVSQNPRHKITKRGQNVTFRCDPISEHNRLYWYRQTLGQGPEFLTYFQNEAQLEKSRLLSDRFSAERPKGSFSTLEIQRTEQGDSAMYLCASSLASTDTQYFGPGTRLTVL.

This clonotype was seen repeatedly, ten times or more. The rearrangement joins TRBV7-9 to TRBJ1-1; maybe TRBD1 (6 bases). The V gene's germline CDR1 is SEHNR and CDR2 FQNEAQ (reference sequence). The CDR3 runs to 16 residues. Trimming pared 5 bases from V and 3 bases from J, leaving 19 bases between. CDR3 in DNA: TGTGCCAGCAGCCCCCCGATAGAGGACAGAGACACTGAAGCTTTCTTT. Residues: CASSPPIEDRDTEAFF.

This chain links TRBV7-6 with TRBJ2-2, with 7 nucleotides matching TRBD1. The CDR3 spans 14 residues. Germline CDR1 SGHVS, CDR2 FNYEAQ. J lost 4 bases, V lost 5 bases, and 4 bases had no gene match. The CDR3: CASSPRGSTGELFF. The CDR3 coding sequence is TGTGCCAGCAGCCCCAGGGGGAGCACCGGGGAGCTGTTTTTT.

The V gene is TRBV15, the J gene TRBJ1-1; D call uncertain. The germline CDR1 and CDR2 sequences are LNHNV and YYDKDF (reference sequence). The CDR3 extends over 18 amino acids. V lost 0 bases to trimming and J lost 1 base, with 18 bases between them. The CDR3 loop is CATSRDRQASWGNTEAFF. CDR3 DNA: TGTGCCACCAGCAGAGATAGGCAGGCTAGTTGGGGGAACACTGAAGCTTTCTTT.